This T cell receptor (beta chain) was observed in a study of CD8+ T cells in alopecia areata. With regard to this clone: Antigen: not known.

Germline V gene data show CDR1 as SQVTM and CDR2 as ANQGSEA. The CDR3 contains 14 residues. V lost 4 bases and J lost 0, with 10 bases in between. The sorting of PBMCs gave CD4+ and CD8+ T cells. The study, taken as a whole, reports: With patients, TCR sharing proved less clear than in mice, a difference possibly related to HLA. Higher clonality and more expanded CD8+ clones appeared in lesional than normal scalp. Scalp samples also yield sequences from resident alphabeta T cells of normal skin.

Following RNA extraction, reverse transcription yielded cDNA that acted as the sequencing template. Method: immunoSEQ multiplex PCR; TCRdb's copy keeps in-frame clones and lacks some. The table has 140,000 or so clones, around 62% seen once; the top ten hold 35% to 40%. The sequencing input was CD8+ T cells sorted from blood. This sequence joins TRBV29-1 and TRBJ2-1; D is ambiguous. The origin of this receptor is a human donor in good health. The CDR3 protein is CSVVTISSYNEQFF. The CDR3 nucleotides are TGCAGCGTTGTCACGATTAGCTCCTACAATGAGCAGTTCTTC.